The 21 T cell receptor beta chains reported below all come from one sample, sequenced in a study of CD8 T cells in Susac syndrome. An input of about 0.5 to 1 ug of RNA was subjected to reverse transcription using random hexamers. One entry per CDR3 protein results from TCRdb running MiXCR on the immunoSEQ multiplex PCR reads. Counted here are some 200,000 distinct CDR3 sequences, 92% occurring once; the ten biggest clones make up around 0.13%. Sequences were obtained from CD8+ T cells from PBMCs. These TCRs come from a human donor with multiple sclerosis.

V usage is TRBV12-3 or TRBV12-4 and J usage is TRBJ2-7; 7 bases are a match to TRBD1. The CDR3 is 15 residues long. V gave up 4 bases and J gave up 3 bases; unmatched junction bases: 9. CDR3 sequence reads: CASSSIGTDLYEQYF. CDR3 DNA sequence: TGTGCCAGCAGTTCAATCGGGACAGACCTCTACGAGCAGTACTTC.

This chain connects TRBV19 to TRBJ1-5; D is possibly TRBD1 (5 bases). V was pared by 7 bases and J by 5 bases, with 12 bases between. Germline CDR1 and CDR2: LNHDA and SQIVND (reference sequence). The CDR3 has 13 amino acids. CDR3 nucleotide sequence: TGTGCCAGTACCCGTCGGGGGGATCAGCCCCAGCATTTT. Amino acids: CASTRRGDQPQHF.

The chain carries TRBV13 and TRBJ1-2; no clear D. CDR1 PRHDT and CDR2 FYEKMQ come from the germline V gene (reference sequence). Trimming cost V 7 bases and J 5 bases, with 14 bases left between them. This CDR3 contains 13 residues. CDR3 residues: CASNNRSSYGYTF. DNA for the CDR3: TGTGCCAGCAACAATCGGAGCTCGTATGGCTACACCTTC.

This clonotype has a single count. V is TRBV7-9 and J is TRBJ1-1; D is perhaps TRBD1 (5 bases). This CDR3 has 16 residues. Trimming pared 4 bases from V and 0 bases from J, leaving 15 bases between. CDR1 SEHNR and CDR2 FQNEAQ come from the germline V gene (reference sequence). The CDR3 DNA reads as TGTGCCAGCAGCTCGGTCGGAGGGACCTTGAACACTGAAGCTTTCTTT. This encodes CASSSVGGTLNTEAFF. The whole variable domain, filled in from reference TRBV7-9 and TRBJ1-1, reads DTGVSQNPRHKITKRGQNVTFRCDPISEHNRLYWYRQTLGQGPEFLTYFQNEAQLEKSRLLSDRFSAERPKGSFSTLEIQRTEQGDSAMYLCASSSVGGTLNTEAFFGQGTRLTVV.

The chain carries TRBV4-3 and TRBJ2-1; the match to TRBD2 covers 7 bases. This CDR3 comprises 18 residues. Germline CDR1 LGHNA, CDR2 YSLEER. J gave up 0 bases and V 0 bases, and 8 bases lay outside the gene matches. The CDR3 nucleotides read TGCGCCAGCAGCCAAGACAGTAGGACTAGGGGCTCCTACAATGAGCAGTTCTTC. Amino acid sequence: CASSQDSRTRGSYNEQFF.

This clonotype was recorded once. J is TRBJ2-7 and V is TRBV7-9, with D perhaps given as TRBD1 or TRBD2 (5 bases each). V lost 6 bases to trimming and J lost 2 bases, with 14 bases between them. The germline V gene encodes CDR1 SEHNR and CDR2 FQNEAQ (reference sequence). The CDR3 has 14 residues. This CDR3 reads CASSTGRFTYEQYF. The CDR3 DNA reads as TGTGCCAGCAGTACGGGACGGTTTACCTACGAGCAGTACTTC. Looking up the rest from reference TRBV7-9 and TRBJ2-7 gives the full variable domain: DTGVSQNPRHKITKRGQNVTFRCDPISEHNRLYWYRQTLGQGPEFLTYFQNEAQLEKSRLLSDRFSAERPKGSFSTLEIQRTEQGDSAMYLCASSTGRFTYEQYFGPGTRLTVT.

The chain links TRBV30 to TRBJ1-1; 9 bases are a match to TRBD1. In germline, CDR1 is GTSNPN, CDR2 SVGIG (reference sequence). V trimming: 4 bases; J trimming: 4 bases; junction bases outside the gene matches: 19. The CDR3 contains 18 residues. In DNA form, the CDR3 reads TGTGCCTGGACCCCCTTTTCACAGGGGGCATATGGGAGCACTGAAGCTTTCTTT. Amino acids: CAWTPFSQGAYGSTEAFF.

The V call is TRBV13, the J call TRBJ1-2; a possible D gene is TRBD1 (5 bases). V shed 5 bases and J shed 1 base, with 11 bases lying between them. The CDR3 is 14 residues long. Germline loops: CDR1 PRHDT, CDR2 FYEKMQ (reference sequence). DNA for the CDR3: TGTGCCAGCAGCCCGGGGGACTTTAACTATGGCTACACCTTC. Residues: CASSPGDFNYGYTF.

The rearrangement uses TRBV2 and TRBJ2-5; D remains unclear. The V and J ends lost 6 bases and 4 bases respectively, with 12 bases between them. The V gene's germline CDR1 is SNHLY and CDR2 FYNNEI. This CDR3 has 13 residues. CDR3 DNA: TGTGCCAGCAGCCAAACCCCTACAGAGACCCAGTACTTC. Translated: CASSQTPTETQYF.

The chain carries TRBV7-9 and TRBJ2-1; 12 bases fit TRBD2. In germline, CDR1 is SEHNR, CDR2 FQNEAQ (reference sequence). Trimming at V came to 5 bases and at J to 0 bases, leaving 5 bases not matched to a gene. The CDR3 consists of 17 residues. This CDR3 reads CASSGTSGLSSYNEQFF. The CDR3 nucleotides are TGTGCCAGCAGCGGGACTAGCGGGCTTAGCTCCTACAATGAGCAGTTCTTC.

CDR3 loop: CAWSVWGNTEAFF. The CDR3 coding sequence is TGTGCCTGGAGTGTATGGGGGAACACTGAAGCTTTCTTT. The chain uses TRBV30 and TRBJ1-1; D unresolved. Germline loops: CDR1 GTSNPN, CDR2 SVGIG (reference sequence). This CDR3 has 13 residues. With 0 bases removed from V and 1 base from J, the gap between germline ends came to 6 bases.

CDR3 DNA: TGTGCCAGCAGATTGAGTAACTATGGCTACACCTTC. It yields the protein CASRLSNYGYTF. The rearrangement joins TRBV5-6 to TRBJ1-2, with D uncertain. This CDR3 is 12 amino acids long. Trimming left V 5 bases short and J 1 base short, with 6 bases between. Per germline, CDR1 SGHDT and CDR2 YYEEEE. Full variable domain (remainder filled in from reference TRBV5-6 and TRBJ1-2): DAGVTQSPTHLIKTRGQQVTLRCSPKSGHDTVSWYQQALGQGPQFIFQYYEEEERQRGNFPDRFSGHQFPNYSSELNVNALLLGDSALYLCASRLSNYGYTFGSGTRLTVV.

The chain couples TRBV13 to TRBJ2-7; D is uncertain. The germline CDR1 and CDR2 sequences are PRHDT and FYEKMQ (reference sequence). The CDR3 has 15 amino acids. Trimming pared 1 base from V and 2 bases from J, leaving 12 bases between. The CDR3 DNA reads TGTGCCAGCAGCTTAGATGGAAGTGGGGCCTACGAGCAGTACTTC. Protein sequence: CASSLDGSGAYEQYF.

The gene calls are TRBV7-2 and TRBJ2-1, with 14 bases aligning to TRBD2. The V gene end was trimmed by 5 bases and the J gene end by 7 bases; junction bases not matched to a gene: 13. Germline lookup yields CDR1 SGHTA and CDR2 FQGNSA. This CDR3 is built from 18 residues. CDR3 residues: CASSLVRPGLAGVNEQFF. The CDR3 DNA reads as TGTGCCAGCAGCCTAGTTCGACCGGGACTAGCGGGGGTAAATGAGCAGTTCTTC.

J is TRBJ2-7 and V is TRBV4-3; D is possibly TRBD1 (8 bases). The CDR3 sequence is 16 residues long. Germline V gene sequence: CDR1 LGHNA, CDR2 YSLEER. V shed 3 bases and J shed 7 bases, with 22 bases lying between them. CDR3 coding DNA: TGCGCCAGCAGCCAGTATACAGGGGGGGCCTCTGGTGAGCAGTACTTC. It is translated as CASSQYTGGASGEQYF.

This clonotype was seen once. J is TRBJ2-7 and V is TRBV4-2; D call uncertain. The germline V gene has CDR1 LGHNA and CDR2 YNFKEQ. The length of the CDR3 is 14 residues. Trimming took off 1 base at V and 2 bases at J, with 9 bases between the two ends. CDR3 in DNA: TGTGCCAGCAGCCAAGGACAAACGACCTACGAGCAGTACTTC. The encoded protein is CASSQGQTTYEQYF.

V is TRBV6-4 and J is TRBJ2-1; D ambiguous. Looked up from germline, CDR1 is MRHNA and CDR2 is SNTAGT. The CDR3 length is 15 residues. Deletions cut 3 bases from V and 5 bases from J, with 14 bases between. DNA for the CDR3: TGTGCCAGCAGTGAGGATTCTGGCGGAAACAATGAGCAGTTCTTC. This encodes CASSEDSGGNNEQFF.

The chain carries TRBV7-9 and TRBJ2-5; no definite D call. This CDR3 contains 12 residues. The V and J ends lost 3 bases and 1 base respectively, with 3 bases between them. CDR1 SEHNR and CDR2 FQNEAQ come from the germline V gene (reference sequence). CDR3 in DNA: TGTGCCAGCAGCTTCTTCCAAGAGACCCAGTACTTC. Translating it yields CASSFFQETQYF. Supplemented by reference TRBV7-9 and TRBJ2-5, the full variable domain reads DTGVSQNPRHKITKRGQNVTFRCDPISEHNRLYWYRQTLGQGPEFLTYFQNEAQLEKSRLLSDRFSAERPKGSFSTLEIQRTEQGDSAMYLCASSFFQETQYFGPGTRLLVL.

The chain uses TRBV6-2 or TRBV6-3 and TRBJ2-3; 8 bases fit TRBD1. J gave up 3 bases and V 2 bases, and 7 bases lay outside the gene matches. The germline V gene encodes CDR1 MNHEY and CDR2 SVGEGT. The CDR3 is 16 amino acids. The CDR3 spells CASSYPTGVGTDTQYF. The CDR3 coding sequence is TGTGCCAGCAGTTACCCGACAGGGGTAGGAACAGATACGCAGTATTTT.

The V gene is TRBV3-1, the J gene TRBJ2-5, with 11 bases fitting TRBD2. J was trimmed by 7 bases and V by 3 bases; bases with no gene match: 7. This CDR3 has 15 amino acids. CDR1 and CDR2 from the germline V gene are LGHDT and YNNKEL (reference sequence). CDR3 bases: TGTGCCAGCAGCCACCCGACTAGCGGGATCGTGACCCAGTACTTC. Translated, it gives CASSHPTSGIVTQYF.

CDR3 residues: CASTLPGTSGGAIEQFF. CDR3 bases: TGTGCCAGCACCTTGCCAGGGACTAGCGGGGGGGCCATTGAGCAGTTCTTC. The chain joins TRBV7-9 to TRBJ2-1, with TRBD2 identical over 16 bases. Trimming at V came to 7 bases and at J to 9 bases, leaving 12 bases not matched to a gene. CDR3 length: 17 residues. Germline values: CDR1 SEHNR, CDR2 FQNEAQ (reference sequence). Full variable domain (outside the CDR3, taken from reference TRBV7-9 and TRBJ2-1): DTGVSQNPRHKITKRGQNVTFRCDPISEHNRLYWYRQTLGQGPEFLTYFQNEAQLEKSRLLSDRFSAERPKGSFSTLEIQRTEQGDSAMYLCASTLPGTSGGAIEQFFGPGTRLTVL.